The 7 T cell receptor beta chains listed next were all sequenced from one sample in a study of T cell repertoires in cytomegalovirus infection. TCRdb analysed the reads with MiXCR anew, one entry per CDR3 protein. The data show hundreds of thousands of distinct CDR3 sequences, roughly 15% seen once. The specimen sequenced was PBMCs. These receptors were obtained from a human donor in good health (CMV status not recorded). Some clones in this sample may be carry-over from other donors' samples.

The chain couples TRBV20-1 to TRBJ2-5; possible D gene TRBD2, 5 bases. Germline CDR1 reads DFQATT; CDR2 reads SNEGSKA (reference sequence). CDR3 length equals 13 residues. Deletions cut 0 bases from V and 5 bases from J, with 10 bases between. The CDR3 sequence is CSARDASFETQYF. The CDR3 DNA reads as TGCAGTGCTAGAGATGCTAGCTTCGAGACCCAGTACTTC.

This clonotype was seen only a few times. The genes are TRBV7-9 and TRBJ1-2; possibly TRBD1 for D (5 bases). CDR3 length: 17 amino acids. V lost 5 bases and J 11 bases, leaving 30 bases between the germline ends. The germline V gene encodes CDR1 SEHNR and CDR2 FQNEAQ (reference sequence). Here the CDR3 reads CASSLLGGPRVGTGYTF. For the CDR3, the DNA is TGTGCCAGCAGCCTCCTTGGGGGACCCCGGGTCGGGACCGGTTACACCTTC.

The rearrangement joins TRBV5-1 to TRBJ2-3; 7 positions match TRBD1. CDR3 length equals 15 residues. From germline, CDR1 is SGHRS and CDR2 YFSETQ. With V trimmed by 3 bases and J by 5 bases, 9 bases remained unmatched. In nucleotides, the CDR3 is TGCGCCAGCAGCTCGGCGAGGGGGCCGGGAGATACGCAGTATTTT. Its protein product is CASSSARGPGDTQYF. The variable domain in full, with the rest retrieved from reference TRBV5-1 and TRBJ2-3, is KAGVTQTPRYLIKTRGQQVTLSCSPISGHRSVSWYQQTPGQGLQFLFEYFSETQRNKGNFPGRFSGRQFSNSRSEMNVSTLELGDSALYLCASSSARGPGDTQYFGPGTRLTVL.

The J gene is TRBJ1-5, the V gene TRBV23-1; 7 nucleotides match TRBD1. TRBV23-1 is filed as an ORF, its function uncertain. J was trimmed by 4 bases and V by 8 bases; bases with no gene match: 5. This CDR3 has 13 amino acids. DNA of the CDR3: TGCGCCAGCTGCACGACAGGGAATCAGCCCCAGCATTTT. Its translation is CASCTTGNQPQHF.

The table lists this clonotype with a few counts. The V call is TRBV5-4, the J call TRBJ2-5; 9 nucleotides line up with TRBD1. The CDR3 spans 15 residues. The germline gives CDR1 SGHNT, CDR2 YYREEE (reference sequence). With V trimmed by 0 bases and J by 4 bases, 4 bases remained unmatched. For the CDR3, the DNA is TGTGCCAGCAGCTTGGAGACAGGGGGGGGAGAGACCCAGTACTTC. This sequence encodes CASSLETGGGETQYF.

This clonotype was seen only a few times. The rearrangement links TRBV29-1 to TRBJ2-5; 9 bases align to TRBD1. The germline V gene encodes CDR1 SQVTM and CDR2 ANQGSEA. CDR3 size: 13 residues. Trimming removed 3 bases from V and 5 bases from J; junction bases left unmatched: 4. CDR3 in amino acids: CSVEGQGGETQYF. The CDR3 bases are TGCAGCGTTGAGGGACAGGGCGGGGAGACCCAGTACTTC.

This clonotype was observed at least ten times. The chain couples TRBV7-2 to TRBJ1-6, with D uncertain. Germline V lookup: CDR1 SGHTA, CDR2 FQGNSA. There are 14 residues in the CDR3. The V end lost 3 bases, the J end lost 7 bases, and 10 bases lay between the germline ends. The CDR3 DNA sequence: TGTGCCAGCAGCTTGGGCTACATGAATTCACCCCTCCACTTT. Its translation is CASSLGYMNSPLHF.